A single sample gave rise to the 21 T cell receptor beta chains below, sequenced in a study of memory CD4+ T cells and cytomegalovirus serostatus. Single viable CD3+CD4+CD8-CD45RO+ cells were sorted as the memory CD4+ T cells. Some clones are missing from TCRdb's copy, which holds only in-frame ones; the method was immunoSEQ multiplex PCR. This sample carries fewer than 40,000 clones, about three quarters of them seen once, and the ten largest clones take around 0.77%. The sequencing input was memory CD4+ T cells from blood. These receptors were collected from an adult in good health and CMV-seronegative.

This clone was seen a few times. The chain uses TRBV5-4 and TRBJ2-1; 11 nucleotides agree with TRBD2. The V and J ends lost 3 bases and 5 bases, in that order; junction bases with no gene match: 7. Germline V gene lookup returns CDR1 SGHNT and CDR2 YYREEE (reference sequence). The CDR3 consists of 16 residues. Here the CDR3 reads CASSSPLGLADNEQFF. In DNA, the CDR3 is TGTGCCAGCAGCTCGCCCCTGGGACTAGCGGACAATGAGCAGTTCTTC.

The rearrangement links TRBV5-8 to TRBJ2-7; TRBD1 matches at 7 bases. CDR1 is SGHTS and CDR2 is YDEGEE in the germline V gene. The CDR3 spans 12 residues. The V gene end was trimmed by 5 bases and the J gene end by 4 bases; junction bases not matched to a gene: 3. The CDR3 is CASRGTAYEQYF. The CDR3 DNA reads as TGTGCCAGCAGGGGGACAGCATACGAGCAGTACTTC.

This clone was seen more than once but under ten times. The chain combines TRBV10-3 with TRBJ1-1; tentatively, D is TRBD1 (5 bases). Germline-derived CDR1 and CDR2 are ENHRY and SYGVKD. V was pared by 8 bases and J by 0 bases, with 13 bases between. This CDR3 is built from 14 residues. Written as DNA, the CDR3 is TGTGCCATCCGAGAGGGACGGATGAACACTGAAGCTTTCTTT. Translating it yields CAIREGRMNTEAFF.

The CDR3 loop is CASSWQRGTATQTGYGYTF. CDR3 in DNA: TGTGCCAGCAGCTGGCAGCGGGGAACAGCAACTCAAACCGGCTATGGCTACACCTTC. The chain couples TRBV5-6 to TRBJ1-2, with D uncertain. V lost 3 bases and J 4 bases, leaving 28 bases between the germline ends. This CDR3 has 19 amino acids. CDR1 and CDR2 from the germline V gene are SGHDT and YYEEEE. Variable domain in full (rest from reference TRBV5-6 and TRBJ1-2): DAGVTQSPTHLIKTRGQQVTLRCSPKSGHDTVSWYQQALGQGPQFIFQYYEEEERQRGNFPDRFSGHQFPNYSSELNVNALLLGDSALYLCASSWQRGTATQTGYGYTFGSGTRLTVV.

CDR3 nucleotide sequence: TGTGCCAGCAGTTTGGTACAGACGAACACTGAAGCTTTCTTT. Protein product: CASSLVQTNTEAFF. The gene calls are TRBV6-6 and TRBJ1-1; D not resolved. Per germline, CDR1 MNHNY and CDR2 SVGAGI (reference sequence). CDR3 length equals 14 residues. Trimming took off 4 bases at V and 1 base at J, with 10 bases between the two ends.

Concerning this clone: The junction does not match germline at one end; this may be a read error. The chain joins TRBV7-7 to TRBJ1-2, with D tentatively TRBD1 (6 bases). The germline V gene has CDR1 SSHAT and CDR2 FNYEAQ (reference sequence). This CDR3 contains 14 residues. DNA for the CDR3: TGTGCTAGCAGCTCCCGGACAGAATCTTATGGCTACACCTTC. This gives the protein CASSSRTESYGYTF.

The chain joins TRBV9 to TRBJ2-2; perhaps TRBD1 as D (5 bases). This CDR3 is 18 amino acids long. Germline loops: CDR1 SGDLS, CDR2 YYNGEE. Trimming pared 4 bases from V and 3 bases from J, leaving 22 bases between. The CDR3 here is CASSPRDGTLTDTGELFF. The CDR3 DNA reads TGTGCCAGCAGCCCCAGGGATGGAACCTTGACTGACACCGGGGAGCTGTTTTTT.

The CDR3 loop reads CASSQDREGRSGTMTQYF. CDR3 nucleotides: TGTGCCAGCAGCCAAGATCGGGAGGGCCGGTCTGGGACCATGACCCAGTACTTC. The chain uses TRBV14 and TRBJ2-5, with 8 bases lining up with TRBD2. Germline loops: CDR1 SGHDN, CDR2 FVKESK. After removal of 0 bases from V and 7 bases from J, the junction contained 16 bases not matched to a gene. The CDR3 is 18 amino acids.

The chain employs TRBV5-4 and TRBJ1-2; D may be TRBD1 (5 bases). The V end lost 4 bases, the J end lost 5 bases, and 18 bases lay between the germline ends. The CDR3 has 15 residues. Germline lookup yields CDR1 SGHNT and CDR2 YYREEE (reference sequence). CDR3 DNA: TGTGCCAGCAGCCCATCCTTCGGGACGCAATATGGCTACACCTTC. Translated: CASSPSFGTQYGYTF.

This clone was counted a few times. The chain recombines TRBV7-3 with TRBJ2-3; D is possibly TRBD2 (6 bases). CDR3 length equals 16 residues. The V end was cut by 2 bases, the J end by 4 bases, with 16 bases between. CDR1 and CDR2 (germline): SGHTA, FQGTGA. The CDR3 DNA follows: TGTGCCAGCAGCTTAGATCTAGGCGGGGAGGCAGATACGCAGTATTTT. Encoded protein: CASSLDLGGEADTQYF.

The chain links TRBV15 to TRBJ2-5, with D perhaps TRBD1 (6 bases). This CDR3 region has 17 residues. The germline V gene encodes CDR1 LNHNV and CDR2 YYDKDF (reference sequence). V gave up 4 bases and J gave up 0 bases, with 18 bases separating them. DNA for the CDR3: TGTGCCACCAGCACCGAACCCTGGACAGCTCACCAAGAGACCCAGTACTTC. It is translated as CATSTEPWTAHQETQYF.

The chain combines TRBV18 with TRBJ1-2; tentatively, D is TRBD1 (5 bases). The CDR3 is 13 residues long. CDR1 KGHSH and CDR2 LQKENI come from the germline V gene. Trimming took 6 bases from V and 4 from J, leaving 12 bases between them. DNA for the CDR3: TGTGCCAGCTCGACGGACAAGACCTATGGCTACACCTTC. Its translation: CASSTDKTYGYTF. Full variable domain (missing parts from reference TRBV18 and TRBJ1-2): NAGVMQNPRHLVRRRGQEARLRCSPMKGHSHVYWYRQLPEEGLKFMVYLQKENIIDESGMPKERFSAEFPKEGPSILRIQQVVRGDSAAYFCASSTDKTYGYTFGSGTRLTVV.

The V and J genes are TRBV11-3 and TRBJ2-3; D may be TRBD1 (5 bases). The germline CDR1 and CDR2 sequences are SGHNT and YENEEA. The CDR3 consists of 15 residues. Trimming removed 1 base at V and 0 bases at J, with 8 bases between. Written as DNA, the CDR3 is TGTGCCAGCAGCTTAGGACAGCAAAGCACAGATACGCAGTATTTT. Its protein product is CASSLGQQSTDTQYF.

In this sample, this clone turned up once. V is TRBV18 and J is TRBJ1-5; TRBD1 is a possible D gene (6 bases). This CDR3 comprises 14 residues. V lost 5 bases and J lost 4, with 12 bases in between. The germline CDR1 and CDR2 sequences are KGHSH and LQKENI. CDR3 bases: TGTGCCAGCTCAGAAGGGGGGGAGAATCAGCCCCAGCATTTT. Residues: CASSEGGENQPQHF. Filled out from reference TRBV18 and TRBJ1-5, the complete variable domain reads NAGVMQNPRHLVRRRGQEARLRCSPMKGHSHVYWYRQLPEEGLKFMVYLQKENIIDESGMPKERFSAEFPKEGPSILRIQQVVRGDSAAYFCASSEGGENQPQHFGDGTRLSIL.

J is TRBJ1-5 and V is TRBV11-1; no definite D call. The CDR3 is 14 amino acids. CDR1 is SGHAT, CDR2 FQDESV, per germline (reference sequence). V was shortened by 4 bases and J by 3 bases, with 10 bases between the two germline ends. As DNA, the CDR3 is TGTGCCAGCAGCTCGGACGGCTACAATCAGCCCCAGCATTTT. Its translation: CASSSDGYNQPQHF.

The V and J genes are TRBV2 and TRBJ2-5; 8 bases map to TRBD2. The V gene's germline CDR1 is SNHLY and CDR2 FYNNEI. Unmatched junction bases numbered 8, after V lost 5 bases and J lost 3 bases. This CDR3 comprises 15 residues. CDR3 sequence (DNA): TGTGCCAGCAGTTCCTTTCCGGGGGGGAAAGAGACCCAGTACTTC. Its protein is CASSSFPGGKETQYF.

The chain combines TRBV5-6 with TRBJ2-7, with D hard to call. The ends were cut back, 3 bases at V and 5 bases at J, with 6 bases in the middle. The germline CDR1 and CDR2 sequences are SGHDT and YYEEEE. The CDR3 covers 11 residues. CDR3 protein: CASSSFDEQYF. In DNA, the CDR3 is TGTGCCAGCAGCTCCTTCGACGAGCAGTACTTC.

The chain links TRBV5-6 to TRBJ2-7; TRBD1 matches at 11 bases. The V and J ends lost 2 bases and 9 bases, in that order; junction bases with no gene match: 10. CDR1 and CDR2 (germline): SGHDT, YYEEEE. This CDR3 is built from 15 residues. The CDR3 coding sequence is TGTGCCAGCAGCTTAAGCGGACAGGGGGCCAACGGGCAGTACTTC. This translates into CASSLSGQGANGQYF.

This clone occurred once. V is TRBV9 and J is TRBJ1-2; D is unresolved. Germline V CDR1 and CDR2: SGDLS, YYNGEE. V lost 0 bases, J lost 4 bases, and 7 bases lay in between. This CDR3 is 13 amino acids long. In DNA, the CDR3 is TGTGCCAGCAGCGTAGGAGGGAGCTATGGCTACACCTTC. It specifies CASSVGGSYGYTF.

The chain employs TRBV6-6 and TRBJ1-1; D is unclear. V was pared by 6 bases and J by 0 bases, with 11 bases between. Germline V gene sequence: CDR1 MNHNY, CDR2 SVGAGI (reference sequence). There are 14 residues in the CDR3. CDR3 DNA sequence: TGTGCCAGCAGCCAAGAGGTCATGAACACTGAAGCTTTCTTT. Translated, it gives CASSQEVMNTEAFF.

The chain is built from TRBV5-1 and TRBJ1-2; 10 nucleotides line up with TRBD1. The CDR3 spans 14 residues. The V and J ends lost 4 bases and 7 bases, in that order; junction bases with no gene match: 7. Germline V gives CDR1 SGHRS, CDR2 YFSETQ. This chain's CDR3 is CASSARQGAGGYTF. The CDR3 DNA sequence: TGCGCCAGCAGCGCGAGACAGGGGGCTGGTGGCTACACCTTC.